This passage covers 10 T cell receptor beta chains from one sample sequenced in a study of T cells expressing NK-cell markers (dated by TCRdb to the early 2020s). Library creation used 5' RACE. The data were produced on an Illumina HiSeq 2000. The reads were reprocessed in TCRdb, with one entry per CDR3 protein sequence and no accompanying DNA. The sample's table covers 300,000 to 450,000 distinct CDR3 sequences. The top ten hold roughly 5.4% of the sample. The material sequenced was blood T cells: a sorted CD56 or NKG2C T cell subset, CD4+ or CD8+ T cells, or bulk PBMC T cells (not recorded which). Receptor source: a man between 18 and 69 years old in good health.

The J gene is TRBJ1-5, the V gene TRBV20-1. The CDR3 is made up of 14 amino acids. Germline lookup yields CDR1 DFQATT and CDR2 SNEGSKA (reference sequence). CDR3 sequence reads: CSAPQMNSNQPQHF.

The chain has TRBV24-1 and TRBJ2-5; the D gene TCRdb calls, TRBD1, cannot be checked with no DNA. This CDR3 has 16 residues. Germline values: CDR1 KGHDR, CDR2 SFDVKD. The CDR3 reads CATSDGWTGARETQYF.

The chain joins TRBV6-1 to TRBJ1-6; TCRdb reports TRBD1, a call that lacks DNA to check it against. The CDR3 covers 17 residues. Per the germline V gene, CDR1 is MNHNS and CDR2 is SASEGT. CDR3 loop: CASSGQGSYNYNSPLHF.

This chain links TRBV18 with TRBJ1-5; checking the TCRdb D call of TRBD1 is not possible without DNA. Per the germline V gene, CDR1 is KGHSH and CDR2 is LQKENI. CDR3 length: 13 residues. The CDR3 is CASSPEGFRAQHF.

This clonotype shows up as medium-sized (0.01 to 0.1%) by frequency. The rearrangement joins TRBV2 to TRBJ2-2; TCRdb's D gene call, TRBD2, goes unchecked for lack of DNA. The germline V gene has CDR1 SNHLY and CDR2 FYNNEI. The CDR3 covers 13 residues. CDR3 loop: CASRRLVSGELFF.

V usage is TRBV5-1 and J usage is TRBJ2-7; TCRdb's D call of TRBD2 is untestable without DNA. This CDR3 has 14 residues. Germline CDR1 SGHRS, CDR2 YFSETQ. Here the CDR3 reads CAGREQPSSYEQYF. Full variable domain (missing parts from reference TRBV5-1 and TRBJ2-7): KAGVTQTPRYLIKTRGQQVTLSCSPISGHRSVSWYQQTPGQGLQFLFEYFSETQRNKGNFPGRFSGRQFSNSRSEMNVSTLELGDSALYLCAGREQPSSYEQYFGPGTRLTVT.

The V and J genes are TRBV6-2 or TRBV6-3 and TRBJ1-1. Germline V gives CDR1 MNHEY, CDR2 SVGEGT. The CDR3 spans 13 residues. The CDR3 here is CASSHRLNTEAFF.

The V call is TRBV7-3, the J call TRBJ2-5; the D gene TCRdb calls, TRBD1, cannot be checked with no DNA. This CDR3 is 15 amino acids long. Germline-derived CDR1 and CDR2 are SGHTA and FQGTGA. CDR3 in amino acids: CASSLNTGIRETQYF.

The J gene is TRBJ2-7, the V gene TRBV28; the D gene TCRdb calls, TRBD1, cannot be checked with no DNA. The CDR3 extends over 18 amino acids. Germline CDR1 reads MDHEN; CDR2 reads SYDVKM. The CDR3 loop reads CASSPRQGGFGGPYEQYF.

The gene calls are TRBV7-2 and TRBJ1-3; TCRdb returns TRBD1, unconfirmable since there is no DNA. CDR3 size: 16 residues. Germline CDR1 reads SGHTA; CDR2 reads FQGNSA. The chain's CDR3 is CASSFSGTGAGNTIYF.